This TCR beta chain emerged from a study of cytomegalovirus exposure and HLA in healthy donors. This clone was picked up one time. What it binds is unknown. The study's findings and limits: CMV serostatus was the only immune exposure information that was available. Sequencing likely generated an artifact that appeared as a cluster of highly shared sequence variants. Investigators reported 164 TCR beta chains as tied to cytomegalovirus. TCR beta chains associated with HLA were, in a later analysis, more clonally expanded than equally common others.

PCR primers comprised 60 Vbeta and 13 Jbeta primers. Generated by immunoSEQ multiplex PCR, the TCRdb table keeps only in-frame clones and is missing some. The table lists fewer than 200,000 clones, about three quarters of them singletons. The V end was cut by 4 bases, the J end by 1 base, with 17 bases between. CDR1 and CDR2 (germline): SGHNT, YYREEE (reference sequence). The CDR3 covers 16 residues. Sequencing was performed on PBMCs. The gene calls are TRBV5-4 and TRBJ1-1; possible D gene TRBD1, 5 bases. The sequence derives from a man aged 35 to 55 in good health and CMV-seropositive. CDR3 bases: TGTGCCAGCAGCCCCGGTCCAGGGAAAGGGAACACTGAAGCTTTCTTT. Protein: CASSPGPGKGNTEAFF.